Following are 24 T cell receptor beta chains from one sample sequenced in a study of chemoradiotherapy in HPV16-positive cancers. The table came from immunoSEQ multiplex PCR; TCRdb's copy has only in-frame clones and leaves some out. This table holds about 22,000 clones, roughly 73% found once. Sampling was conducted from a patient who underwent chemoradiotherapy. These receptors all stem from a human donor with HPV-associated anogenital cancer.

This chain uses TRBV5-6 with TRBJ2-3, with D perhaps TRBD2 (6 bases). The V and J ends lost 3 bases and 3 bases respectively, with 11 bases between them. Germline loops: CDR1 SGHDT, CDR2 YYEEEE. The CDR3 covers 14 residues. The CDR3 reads CASSSRTTTDTQYF. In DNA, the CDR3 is TGTGCCAGCAGCTCCAGGACTACGACAGATACGCAGTATTTT.

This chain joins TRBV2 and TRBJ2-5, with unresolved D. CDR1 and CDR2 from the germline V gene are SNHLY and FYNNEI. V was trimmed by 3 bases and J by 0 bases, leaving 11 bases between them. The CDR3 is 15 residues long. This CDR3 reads CASSEGRRNQETQYF. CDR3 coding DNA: TGTGCCAGCAGTGAGGGTCGGCGTAACCAAGAGACCCAGTACTTC.

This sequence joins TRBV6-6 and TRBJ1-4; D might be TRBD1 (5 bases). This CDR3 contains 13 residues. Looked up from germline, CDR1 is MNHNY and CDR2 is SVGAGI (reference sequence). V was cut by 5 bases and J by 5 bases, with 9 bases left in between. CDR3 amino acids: CASSGTENEKLFF. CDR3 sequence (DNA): TGTGCCAGCAGTGGGACTGAAAATGAAAAACTGTTTTTT.

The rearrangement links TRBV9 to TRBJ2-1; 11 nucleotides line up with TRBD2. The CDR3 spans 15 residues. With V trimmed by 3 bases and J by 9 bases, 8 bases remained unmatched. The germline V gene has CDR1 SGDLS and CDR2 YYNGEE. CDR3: CASSAFSGGAAEQFF. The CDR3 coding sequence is TGTGCCAGCAGCGCTTTTAGCGGGGGGGCCGCTGAGCAGTTCTTC.

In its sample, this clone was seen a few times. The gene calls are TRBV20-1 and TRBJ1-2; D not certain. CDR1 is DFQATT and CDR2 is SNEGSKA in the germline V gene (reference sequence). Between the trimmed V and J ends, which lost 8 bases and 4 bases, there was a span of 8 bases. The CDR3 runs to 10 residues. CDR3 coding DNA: TGCAGTACGTACAGCTATGGCTACACCTTC. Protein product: CSTYSYGYTF.

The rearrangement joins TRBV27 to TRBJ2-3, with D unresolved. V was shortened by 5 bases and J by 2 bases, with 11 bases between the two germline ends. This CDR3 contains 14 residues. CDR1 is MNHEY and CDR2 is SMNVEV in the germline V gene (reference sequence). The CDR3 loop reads CASSPQIFTDTQYF. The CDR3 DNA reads TGTGCCAGCAGTCCCCAAATCTTCACAGATACGCAGTATTTT.

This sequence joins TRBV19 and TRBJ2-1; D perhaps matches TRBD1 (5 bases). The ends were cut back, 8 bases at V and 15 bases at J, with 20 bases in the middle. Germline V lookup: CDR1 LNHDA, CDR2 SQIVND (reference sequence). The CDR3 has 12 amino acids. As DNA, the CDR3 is TGTGCCAGTCGACTCCAGGCAGGGTATCTGTTCTTC. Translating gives CASRLQAGYLFF.

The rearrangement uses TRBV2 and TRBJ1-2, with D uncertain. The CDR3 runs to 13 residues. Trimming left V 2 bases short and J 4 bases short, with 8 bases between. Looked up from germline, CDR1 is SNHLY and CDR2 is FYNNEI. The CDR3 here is CASSETGSYGYTF. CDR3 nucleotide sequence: TGTGCCAGCAGTGAAACTGGGTCCTATGGCTACACCTTC.

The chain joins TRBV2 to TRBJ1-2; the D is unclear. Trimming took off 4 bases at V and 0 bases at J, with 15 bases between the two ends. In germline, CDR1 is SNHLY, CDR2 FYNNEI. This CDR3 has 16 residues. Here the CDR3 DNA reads TGTGCCAGCAGTGTAATAGGGAACAATCCTAACTATGGCTACACCTTC. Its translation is CASSVIGNNPNYGYTF.

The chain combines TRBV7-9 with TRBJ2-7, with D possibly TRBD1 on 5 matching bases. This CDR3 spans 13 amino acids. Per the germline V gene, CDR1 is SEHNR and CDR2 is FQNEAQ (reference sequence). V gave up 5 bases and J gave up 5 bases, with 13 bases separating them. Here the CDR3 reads CASSLGALNEQYF. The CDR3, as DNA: TGTGCCAGCAGCCTAGGGGCCCTCAACGAGCAGTACTTC.

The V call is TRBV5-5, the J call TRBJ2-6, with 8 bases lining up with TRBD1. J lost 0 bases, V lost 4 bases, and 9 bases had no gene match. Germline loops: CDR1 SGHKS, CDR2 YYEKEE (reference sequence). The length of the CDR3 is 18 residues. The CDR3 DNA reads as TGTGCCAGCAGCCCGACAGGGACAGGAGCCTCTGGGGCCAACGTCCTGACTTTC. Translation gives CASSPTGTGASGANVLTF. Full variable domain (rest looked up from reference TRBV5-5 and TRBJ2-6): DAGVTQSPTHLIKTRGQQVTLRCSPISGHKSVSWYQQVLGQGPQFIFQYYEKEERGRGNFPDRFSARQFPNYSSELNVNALLLGDSALYLCASSPTGTGASGANVLTFGAGSRLTVL.

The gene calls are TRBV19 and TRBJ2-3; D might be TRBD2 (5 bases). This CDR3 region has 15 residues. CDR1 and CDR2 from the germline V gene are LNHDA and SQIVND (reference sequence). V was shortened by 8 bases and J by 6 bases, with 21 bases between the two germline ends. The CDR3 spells CASSLSAGVSDTQYF. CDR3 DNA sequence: TGTGCCAGTTCCCTCTCGGCCGGGGTTTCGGATACGCAGTATTTT.

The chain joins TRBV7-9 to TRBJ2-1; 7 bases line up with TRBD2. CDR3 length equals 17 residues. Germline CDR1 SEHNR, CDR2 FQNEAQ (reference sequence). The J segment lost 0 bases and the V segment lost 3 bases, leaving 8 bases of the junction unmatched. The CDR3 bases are TGTGCCAGCAGCTTCCCGATGGGGGGGAGCTCCTACAATGAGCAGTTCTTC. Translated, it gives CASSFPMGGSSYNEQFF.

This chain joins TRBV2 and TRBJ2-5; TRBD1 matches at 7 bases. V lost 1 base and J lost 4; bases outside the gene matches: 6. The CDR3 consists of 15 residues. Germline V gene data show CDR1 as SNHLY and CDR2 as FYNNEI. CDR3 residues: CASSEGGQKTETQYF. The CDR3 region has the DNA TGTGCCAGCAGTGAAGGGGGACAGAAAACAGAGACCCAGTACTTC.

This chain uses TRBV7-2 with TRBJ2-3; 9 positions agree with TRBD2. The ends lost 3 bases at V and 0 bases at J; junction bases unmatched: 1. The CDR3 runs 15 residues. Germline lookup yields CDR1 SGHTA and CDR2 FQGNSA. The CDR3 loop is CASSFGTSSTDTQYF. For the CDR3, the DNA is TGTGCCAGCAGCTTTGGGACTAGCAGCACAGATACGCAGTATTTT.

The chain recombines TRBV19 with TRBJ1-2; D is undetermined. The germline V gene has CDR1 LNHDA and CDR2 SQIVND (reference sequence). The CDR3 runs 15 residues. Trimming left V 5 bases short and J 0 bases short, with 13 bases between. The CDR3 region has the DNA TGTGCCAGTAGTGAATCAAGGGCGGCTAACTATGGCTACACCTTC. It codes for CASSESRAANYGYTF.

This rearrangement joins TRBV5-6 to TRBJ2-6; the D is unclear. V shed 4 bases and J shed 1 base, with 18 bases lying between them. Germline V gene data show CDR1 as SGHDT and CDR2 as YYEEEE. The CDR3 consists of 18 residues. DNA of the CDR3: TGTGCCAGCAGCCAAAGCCCAATACGGAATTCTGGGGCCAACGTCCTGACTTTC. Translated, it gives CASSQSPIRNSGANVLTF.

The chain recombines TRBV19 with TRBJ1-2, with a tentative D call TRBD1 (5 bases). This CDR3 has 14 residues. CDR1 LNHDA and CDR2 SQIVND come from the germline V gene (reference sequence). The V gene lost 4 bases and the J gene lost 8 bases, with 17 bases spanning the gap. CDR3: CASSTEASGRGYTF. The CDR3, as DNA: TGTGCCAGTAGTACGGAGGCCTCAGGGCGCGGCTACACCTTC.

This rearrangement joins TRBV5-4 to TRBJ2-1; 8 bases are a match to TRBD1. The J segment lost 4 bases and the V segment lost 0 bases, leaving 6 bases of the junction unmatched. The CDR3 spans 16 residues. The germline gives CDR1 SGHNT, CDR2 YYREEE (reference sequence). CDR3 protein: CASSLVRTGFYNEQFF. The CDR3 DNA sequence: TGTGCCAGCAGCTTGGTGCGGACAGGGTTTTACAATGAGCAGTTCTTC. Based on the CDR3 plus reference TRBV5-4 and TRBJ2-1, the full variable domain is ETGVTQSPTHLIKTRGQQVTLRCSSQSGHNTVSWYQQALGQGPQFIFQYYREEENGRGNFPPRFSGLQFPNYSSELNVNALELDDSALYLCASSLVRTGFYNEQFFGPGTRLTVL.

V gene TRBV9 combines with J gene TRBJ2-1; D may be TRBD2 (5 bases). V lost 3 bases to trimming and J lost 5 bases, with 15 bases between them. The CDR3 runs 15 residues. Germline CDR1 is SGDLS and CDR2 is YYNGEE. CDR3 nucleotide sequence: TGTGCCAGCAGCGCCCGAGGGATTTCCAACAATGAGCAGTTCTTC. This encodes CASSARGISNNEQFF.

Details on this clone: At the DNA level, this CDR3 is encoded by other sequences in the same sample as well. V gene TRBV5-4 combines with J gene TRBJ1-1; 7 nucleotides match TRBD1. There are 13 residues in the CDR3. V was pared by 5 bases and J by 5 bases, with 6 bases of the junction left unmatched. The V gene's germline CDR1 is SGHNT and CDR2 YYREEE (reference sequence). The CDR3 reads CASSFQGGTEAFF. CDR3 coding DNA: TGTGCCAGCAGTTTCCAGGGGGGGACTGAAGCTTTCTTT.

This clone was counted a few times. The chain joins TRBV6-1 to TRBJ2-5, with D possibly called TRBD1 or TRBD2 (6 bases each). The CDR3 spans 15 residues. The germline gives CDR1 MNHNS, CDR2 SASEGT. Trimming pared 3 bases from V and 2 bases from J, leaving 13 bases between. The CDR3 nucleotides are TGTGCCAGCAGTGATCGGGGGACACATCAAGAGACCCAGTACTTC. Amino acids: CASSDRGTHQETQYF.

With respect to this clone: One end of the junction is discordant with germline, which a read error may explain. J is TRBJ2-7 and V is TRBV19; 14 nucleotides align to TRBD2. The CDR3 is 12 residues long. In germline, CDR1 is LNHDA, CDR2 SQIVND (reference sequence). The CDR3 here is CASRGTSGSPIF. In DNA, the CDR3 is TGTGCCAGTAGAGGGACTAGCGGGAGCCCCATCTTC.

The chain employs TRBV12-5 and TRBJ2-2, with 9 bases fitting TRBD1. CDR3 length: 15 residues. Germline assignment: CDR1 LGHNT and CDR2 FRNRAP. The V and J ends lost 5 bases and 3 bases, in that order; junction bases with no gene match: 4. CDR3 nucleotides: TGTGCTAGTGGTCTCGGACAGGGGCACACCGGGGAGCTGTTTTTT. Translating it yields CASGLGQGHTGELFF.